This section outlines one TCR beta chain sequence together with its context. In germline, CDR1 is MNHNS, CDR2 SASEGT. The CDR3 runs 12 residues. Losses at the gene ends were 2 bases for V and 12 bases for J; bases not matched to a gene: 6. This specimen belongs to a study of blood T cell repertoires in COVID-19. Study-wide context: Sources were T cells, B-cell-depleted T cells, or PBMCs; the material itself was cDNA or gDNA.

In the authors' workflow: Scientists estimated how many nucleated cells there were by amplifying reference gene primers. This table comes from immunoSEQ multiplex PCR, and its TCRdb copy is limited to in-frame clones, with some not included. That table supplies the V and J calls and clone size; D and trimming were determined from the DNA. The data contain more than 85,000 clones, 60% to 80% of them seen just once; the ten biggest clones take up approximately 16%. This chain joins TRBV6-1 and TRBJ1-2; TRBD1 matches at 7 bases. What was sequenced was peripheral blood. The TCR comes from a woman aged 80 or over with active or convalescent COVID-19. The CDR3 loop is CASSERGRVDTF. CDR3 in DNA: TGTGCCAGCAGTGAAAGGGGGCGCGTGGACACCTTC.